A selection of T cell receptor beta chains follows, all from one sample in a study of a mutant IDH1 vaccine in newly diagnosed glioma. Sequencing was performed with immunoSEQ multiplex PCR; in TCRdb, only in-frame clones are kept and a portion is missing. The sample has around 87,000 clones, roughly 85% seen once. The specimen was PBMCs, collected from a glioma patient treated with radiotherapy, temozolomide or both. The receptors were sampled from a woman in her 50s with glioma. Both conserved end residues are part of each CDR3. The order of the fields is D gene, J gene, CDR3 length, V gene, clone size, CDR3 protein, CDR3 DNA. A D gene is named only where the DNA matches it firmly. Only some rows state a clone size, as once, few, many or a class for expanded clones.

D gene: TRBD2; J gene: TRBJ2-7; CDR3 length: 15; V gene: TRBV5-4; clone size: .; CDR3 protein: CASSETSGGPDEQYF; CDR3 DNA: TGTGCCAGCAGCGAAACTAGCGGAGGGCCGGACGAGCAGTACTTC
D gene: .; J gene: TRBJ2-1; CDR3 length: 13; V gene: TRBV11-3; clone size: few; CDR3 protein: CASSIGTPNEQFF; CDR3 DNA: TGTGCCAGCAGCATCGGGACTCCCAATGAGCAGTTCTTC
D gene: .; J gene: TRBJ2-4; CDR3 length: 14; V gene: TRBV6-1; clone size: .; CDR3 protein: CASGKEGGKNIQYF; CDR3 DNA: TGTGCCAGCGGAAAGGAGGGGGGCAAAAACATTCAGTACTTC
D gene: TRBD2; J gene: TRBJ2-2; CDR3 length: 18; V gene: TRBV7-9; clone size: .; CDR3 protein: CASSIRTSGGTNTGELFF; CDR3 DNA: TGTGCCAGCAGCATCCGAACTAGCGGGGGGACGAACACCGGGGAGCTGTTTTTT
D gene: .; J gene: TRBJ2-7; CDR3 length: 16; V gene: TRBV6-1; clone size: few; CDR3 protein: CASSEAESKASYEQYF; CDR3 DNA: TGTGCCAGCAGTGAAGCGGAATCAAAGGCCTCCTACGAGCAGTACTTC
D gene: TRBD1; J gene: TRBJ1-1; CDR3 length: 13; V gene: TRBV28; clone size: .; CDR3 protein: CASSVTGGGGAFF; CDR3 DNA: TGTGCCAGCAGTGTGACAGGGGGGGGTGGAGCTTTCTTT
D gene: .; J gene: TRBJ1-1; CDR3 length: 14; V gene: TRBV6-5; clone size: few; CDR3 protein: CASSYLRWETEAFF; CDR3 DNA: TGTGCCAGCAGTTACTTGAGATGGGAAACTGAAGCTTTCTTT
D gene: .; J gene: TRBJ1-1; CDR3 length: 12; V gene: TRBV7-9; clone size: few; CDR3 protein: CASSSQDTEAFF; CDR3 DNA: TGTGCCAGCAGCTCACAGGACACTGAAGCTTTCTTT
D gene: TRBD2; J gene: TRBJ2-7; CDR3 length: 14; V gene: TRBV11-2; clone size: once; CDR3 protein: CASGWVAGGNEQYF; CDR3 DNA: TGTGCCAGCGGTTGGGTAGCGGGGGGTAACGAGCAGTACTTC
D gene: TRBD1; J gene: TRBJ2-5; CDR3 length: 13; V gene: TRBV6-1; clone size: once; CDR3 protein: CATLTGGQETQYF; CDR3 DNA: TGTGCCACCCTGACAGGGGGCCAAGAGACCCAGTACTTC
D gene: TRBD1; J gene: TRBJ1-1; CDR3 length: 17; V gene: TRBV7-2; clone size: .; CDR3 protein: CASSGTGVAYMNTEAFF; CDR3 DNA: TGTGCCAGCAGCGGAACAGGGGTGGCATATATGAACACTGAAGCTTTCTTT
D gene: TRBD2; J gene: TRBJ2-5; CDR3 length: 15; V gene: TRBV11-2; clone size: .; CDR3 protein: CASILSGGAGETQYF; CDR3 DNA: TGTGCCAGCATCCTTAGCGGGGGGGCTGGAGAGACCCAGTACTTC
D gene: .; J gene: TRBJ1-1; CDR3 length: 15; V gene: TRBV27; clone size: .; CDR3 protein: CASSAYTGPNTEAFF; CDR3 DNA: TGTGCCAGCAGTGCCTATACAGGACCGAACACTGAAGCTTTCTTT
D gene: .; J gene: TRBJ2-7; CDR3 length: 13; V gene: TRBV25-1; clone size: .; CDR3 protein: CASSETGGGEQYF; CDR3 DNA: TGTGCCAGCAGTGAAACCGGGGGAGGCGAGCAGTACTTC
D gene: .; J gene: TRBJ2-3; CDR3 length: 15; V gene: TRBV5-6; clone size: .; CDR3 protein: CASSLGGTTRGTQYF; CDR3 DNA: TGTGCCAGCAGCTTGGGGGGGACGACTCGAGGGACGCAGTATTTT
D gene: .; J gene: TRBJ2-5; CDR3 length: 13; V gene: TRBV5-4; clone size: .; CDR3 protein: CASSVGRQETQYF; CDR3 DNA: TGTGCCAGCAGCGTGGGACGGCAAGAGACCCAGTACTTC
D gene: .; J gene: TRBJ1-2; CDR3 length: 14; V gene: TRBV18; clone size: .; CDR3 protein: CASSPGPGGYGYTF; CDR3 DNA: TGTGCCAGCTCACCAGGACCCGGCGGCTATGGCTACACCTTC
D gene: TRBD1; J gene: TRBJ1-1; CDR3 length: 14; V gene: TRBV27; clone size: .; CDR3 protein: CASSLSTGIAEAFF; CDR3 DNA: TGTGCCAGCAGTTTATCGACAGGGATCGCTGAAGCTTTCTTT
D gene: TRBD1; J gene: TRBJ2-7; CDR3 length: 15; V gene: TRBV11-1; clone size: .; CDR3 protein: CASSLGTGGSDEQYF; CDR3 DNA: TGTGCCAGCAGCTTAGGGACAGGGGGCAGCGACGAGCAGTACTTC
D gene: .; J gene: TRBJ1-2; CDR3 length: 13; V gene: TRBV6-1; clone size: few; CDR3 protein: CASSEGGSHGYTF; CDR3 DNA: TGTGCCAGCAGTGAAGGAGGGTCGCATGGCTACACCTTC
D gene: .; J gene: TRBJ1-2; CDR3 length: 13; V gene: TRBV28; clone size: .; CDR3 protein: CASLGRETYGYTF; CDR3 DNA: TGTGCCAGCCTAGGCCGGGAGACCTATGGCTACACCTTC
D gene: TRBD1; J gene: TRBJ2-2; CDR3 length: 14; V gene: TRBV10-3; clone size: .; CDR3 protein: CAISEWDSTGELFF; CDR3 DNA: TGTGCCATCAGTGAGTGGGACAGCACCGGGGAGCTGTTTTTT
D gene: .; J gene: TRBJ1-5; CDR3 length: 12; V gene: TRBV28; clone size: .; CDR3 protein: CASHEQGQPQHF; CDR3 DNA: TGTGCCAGCCACGAGCAGGGGCAGCCCCAGCATTTT
D gene: .; J gene: TRBJ2-6; CDR3 length: 15; V gene: TRBV28; clone size: .; CDR3 protein: CASSLGQAGANVLTF; CDR3 DNA: TGTGCCAGCAGTTTGGGGCAGGCTGGGGCCAACGTCCTGACTTTC
D gene: TRBD1; J gene: TRBJ2-7; CDR3 length: 14; V gene: TRBV18; clone size: .; CDR3 protein: CASSTRDSSYEQYF; CDR3 DNA: TGTGCCAGCTCAACCCGGGACAGCTCCTACGAGCAGTACTTC
D gene: TRBD1; J gene: TRBJ1-1; CDR3 length: 15; V gene: TRBV9; clone size: .; CDR3 protein: CASSPTGGQGVRAFF; CDR3 DNA: TGTGCCAGCAGCCCTACGGGGGGACAGGGAGTACGCGCTTTCTTT
D gene: .; J gene: TRBJ1-6; CDR3 length: 21; V gene: TRBV15; clone size: .; CDR3 protein: CATSRDKTQGLSFSYNSPLHF; CDR3 DNA: TGTGCCACCAGCAGAGATAAGACACAGGGACTTAGCTTCTCCTATAATTCACCCCTCCACTTT
D gene: TRBD1; J gene: TRBJ1-3; CDR3 length: 12; V gene: TRBV7-9; clone size: .; CDR3 protein: CAGQGDGNTIYF; CDR3 DNA: TGTGCCGGACAGGGTGACGGAAACACCATATATTTT
D gene: .; J gene: TRBJ2-3; CDR3 length: 13; V gene: TRBV18; clone size: .; CDR3 protein: CASSPPSVNTQYF; CDR3 DNA: TGTGCCAGCTCACCCCCCTCAGTGAATACGCAGTATTTT
D gene: TRBD2; J gene: TRBJ2-7; CDR3 length: 12; V gene: TRBV5-1; clone size: .; CDR3 protein: CASSLGEGEQYF; CDR3 DNA: TGCGCCAGCAGCTTGGGGGAGGGGGAGCAGTACTTC
D gene: TRBD1; J gene: TRBJ2-1; CDR3 length: 16; V gene: TRBV4-1; clone size: .; CDR3 protein: CASSQTSGTAYNEQFF; CDR3 DNA: TGCGCCAGCAGCCAGACGTCCGGGACAGCCTACAATGAGCAGTTCTTC
D gene: .; J gene: TRBJ1-1; CDR3 length: 14; V gene: TRBV18; clone size: .; CDR3 protein: CASSPRQEDTEAFF; CDR3 DNA: TGTGCCAGCTCACCACGACAGGAGGACACTGAAGCTTTCTTT
D gene: TRBD2; J gene: TRBJ2-1; CDR3 length: 17; V gene: TRBV5-4; clone size: once; CDR3 protein: CASSPLESSGGDNEQFF; CDR3 DNA: TGTGCCAGCAGCCCGTTAGAGTCTAGCGGGGGGGACAATGAGCAGTTCTTC
D gene: TRBD1; J gene: TRBJ2-5; CDR3 length: 15; V gene: TRBV10-3; clone size: .; CDR3 protein: CAISESGTAQETQYF; CDR3 DNA: TGTGCCATCAGTGAGTCGGGGACAGCCCAAGAGACCCAGTACTTC
D gene: TRBD2; J gene: TRBJ2-2; CDR3 length: 17; V gene: TRBV7-8; clone size: .; CDR3 protein: CASSLASGGSGTGELFF; CDR3 DNA: TGTGCCAGCAGCTTGGCTAGCGGGGGTTCGGGCACCGGGGAGCTGTTTTTT
D gene: .; J gene: TRBJ2-7; CDR3 length: 15; V gene: TRBV5-1; clone size: .; CDR3 protein: CASSGNRLTSYEQYF; CDR3 DNA: TGCGCCAGCAGCGGGAACAGACTGACTTCCTACGAGCAGTACTTC
D gene: .; J gene: TRBJ1-1; CDR3 length: 14; V gene: TRBV4-3; clone size: .; CDR3 protein: CASSRSGGNTEAFF; CDR3 DNA: TGCGCCAGCAGCCGAAGTGGGGGGAATACTGAAGCTTTCTTT
D gene: .; J gene: TRBJ1-2; CDR3 length: 15; V gene: TRBV29-1; clone size: .; CDR3 protein: CSVESWVGPTGGYTF; CDR3 DNA: TGCAGCGTTGAATCTTGGGTCGGACCCACGGGGGGCTACACCTTC
D gene: .; J gene: TRBJ2-2; CDR3 length: 14; V gene: TRBV5-6; clone size: .; CDR3 protein: CASSWGLGAGELFF; CDR3 DNA: TGTGCCAGCAGCTGGGGCTTGGGAGCGGGGGAGCTGTTTTTT
D gene: .; J gene: TRBJ2-3; CDR3 length: 13; V gene: TRBV18; clone size: .; CDR3 protein: CASSPTAADTQYF; CDR3 DNA: TGTGCCAGCTCACCAACTGCAGCCGATACGCAGTATTTT
D gene: .; J gene: TRBJ2-3; CDR3 length: 15; V gene: TRBV18; clone size: .; CDR3 protein: CASSQAAGPADTQYF; CDR3 DNA: TGTGCCAGCTCACAGGCGGCGGGCCCAGCAGATACGCAGTATTTT
D gene: .; J gene: TRBJ1-1; CDR3 length: 16; V gene: TRBV5-6; clone size: .; CDR3 protein: CASSFNTGVGNTEAFF; CDR3 DNA: TGTGCCAGCAGCTTTAATACGGGAGTCGGGAACACTGAAGCTTTCTTT